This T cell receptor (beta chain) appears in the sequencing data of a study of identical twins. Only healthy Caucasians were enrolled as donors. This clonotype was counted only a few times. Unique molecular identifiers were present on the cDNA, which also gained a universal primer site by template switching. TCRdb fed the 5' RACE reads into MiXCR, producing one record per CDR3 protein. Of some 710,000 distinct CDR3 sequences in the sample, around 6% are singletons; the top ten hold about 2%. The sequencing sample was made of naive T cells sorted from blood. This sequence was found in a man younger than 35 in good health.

This chain's CDR3 is CASSTTRTSGRAGGELFF. The CDR3 DNA is TGTGCCAGCTCTACCACAAGGACTAGCGGGAGGGCCGGCGGGGAGCTGTTTTTT. The J gene is TRBJ2-2, the V gene TRBV18, with 15 bases that match TRBD2. The CDR3 consists of 18 residues. CDR1 KGHSH and CDR2 LQKENI come from the germline V gene. The V gene end was trimmed by 6 bases and the J gene end by 7 bases; junction bases not matched to a gene: 12.